One and the same sample provided the 10 T cell receptor beta chains below, sequenced in a study of CD8+CD57+ T cells in acquired aplastic anemia. Flow cytometry had shown expanded CD8+CD57+ cells in the patients chosen for sequencing. The study profiled TCR beta VDJ and CDR3 using genomic DNA as template. TCRdb reanalysed the reads using MiXCR and keeps one entry per CDR3 protein. Among about 200,000 distinct CDR3 sequences, approximately 51% were seen once, and the ten largest hold 20%. Specimen: sorted CD4+, CD8+, or CD8+CD57+ T cells (not recorded which) from PBMCs. Source of these receptors: a human donor with aplastic anemia.

The chain has TRBV15 and TRBJ1-6; D may be TRBD1 (6 bases). V lost 9 bases to trimming and J lost 3 bases, with 12 bases between them. Germline assignment: CDR1 LNHNV and CDR2 YYDKDF (reference sequence). CDR3 size: 14 residues. The CDR3 spells CATGPGDYNSPLHF. The CDR3 nucleotides read TGTGCCACGGGCCCAGGGGACTATAATTCACCCCTCCACTTT. Combining the CDR3 with reference TRBV15 and TRBJ1-6 gives the whole variable domain DAMVIQNPRYQVTQFGKPVTLSCSQTLNHNVMYWYQQKSSQAPKLLFHYYDKDFNNEADTPDNFQSRRPNTSFCFLDIRSPGLGDTAMYLCATGPGDYNSPLHFGNGTRLTVT.

The J gene is TRBJ1-1, the V gene TRBV2; D not certain. Germline V gene data show CDR1 as SNHLY and CDR2 as FYNNEI. The CDR3 runs 13 residues. Trimming shortened V by 2 bases and J by 0 bases, and 4 bases separated the two germline ends. CDR3 residues: CASSEWMNTEAFF. The DNA of the CDR3 is TGTGCCAGCAGTGAATGGATGAACACTGAAGCTTTCTTT.

This clonotype was counted ten times or more. The chain couples TRBV7-6 to TRBJ2-5; D remains ambiguous. This CDR3 region has 12 residues. Trimming stripped 1 base from V and 7 bases from J, with 7 bases between. Germline V CDR1 and CDR2: SGHVS, FNYEAQ. The CDR3 DNA is TGTGCCAGCAGCTTAGGTGGTGGGACCCAGTACTTC. This sequence encodes CASSLGGGTQYF.

As concerns this clonotype: A junction boundary mismatches the germline segment, possibly from a read error. The chain recombines TRBV2 with TRBJ1-4; the D gene is possibly TRBD1 (6 bases). Germline-derived CDR1 and CDR2 are SNHLY and FYNNEI. CDR3 size: 15 residues. Here the CDR3 reads CASSFDRRRGEKLSF. The CDR3 DNA reads TGTGCCAGCAGCTTCGACAGGAGGAGAGGGGAAAAACTGTCTTTT.

This clonotype was counted many times. The chain uses TRBV11-2 and TRBJ1-2; the D is unclear. The length of the CDR3 is 12 residues. Per germline, CDR1 SGHAT and CDR2 FQNNGV. V lost 8 bases, J lost 5 bases, and 12 bases lay in between. CDR3 DNA sequence: TGTGCCAGCCTCAGAGGGATGTATGGCTACACCTTC. It encodes CASLRGMYGYTF. The whole variable domain, remainder taken from reference TRBV11-2 and TRBJ1-2, is EAGVAQSPRYKIIEKRQSVAFWCNPISGHATLYWYQQILGQGPKLLIQFQNNGVVDDSQLPKDRFSAERLKGVDSTLKIQPAKLEDSAVYLCASLRGMYGYTFGSGTRLTVV.

This clonotype was counted once. Since no conserved phenylalanine or tryptophan closes the CDR3, a read error is the likely cause. The chain employs TRBV5-1 and TRBJ2-2; 11 nucleotides line up with TRBD2. V trimming: 1 base; J trimming: 6 bases; junction bases outside the gene matches: 8. The germline V gene has CDR1 SGHRS and CDR2 YFSETQ. The CDR3 sequence is 17 residues long. The DNA of the CDR3 is TGCGCCAGCAGCTTGTTCGCTAGCGGGGGGATATCCGGGGAGCTGTTTCTT. Its translation: CASSLFASGGISGELFL.

The table lists this clonotype with a count of one. This CDR3 is CSAARPFPNYGYTF. In DNA, the CDR3 is TGCAGTGCCGCCCGACCGTTTCCTAACTATGGCTACACCTTC. This chain joins TRBV20-1 and TRBJ1-2, with D uncertain. This CDR3 is 14 amino acids long. V was shortened by 6 bases and J by 0 bases, with 14 bases between the two germline ends. CDR1 DFQATT and CDR2 SNEGSKA come from the germline V gene (reference sequence).

This clonotype has just a few counts. Being one base from a much bigger clone, this may be a read error. The chain has TRBV9 and TRBJ2-3; TRBD2 might be the D (5 bases). Germline V gene lookup returns CDR1 SGDLS and CDR2 YYNGEE. The CDR3 runs to 14 residues. The germline V and J ends were trimmed by 0 bases and 8 bases, with 13 bases remaining between them. The CDR3 bases are TGTGCCAGCAGCGTAGGTGGACTGGCAGGTACGCAGTATTTT. Protein sequence: CASSVGGLAGTQYF.

This clonotype was detected ten times or more. The gene calls are TRBV11-2 and TRBJ2-3, with a weak D call TRBD2 (5 bases). The V end lost 5 bases, the J end lost 0 bases, and 12 bases lay between the germline ends. Germline CDR1 SGHAT, CDR2 FQNNGV. This CDR3 has 15 residues. The CDR3 is CASSLVEASTDTQYF. CDR3 nucleotides: TGTGCCAGCAGCCTGGTGGAGGCTAGCACAGATACGCAGTATTTT.

The chain carries TRBV6-1 and TRBJ1-6, with 7 nucleotides matching TRBD1. The CDR3 has 14 residues. The V gene's germline CDR1 is MNHNS and CDR2 SASEGT. Trimming at V came to 6 bases and at J to 7 bases, leaving 6 bases not matched to a gene. The CDR3 reads CASRDRVRNSPLHF. In nucleotides, the CDR3 is TGTGCCAGCAGAGACAGGGTCCGGAATTCACCCCTCCACTTT.